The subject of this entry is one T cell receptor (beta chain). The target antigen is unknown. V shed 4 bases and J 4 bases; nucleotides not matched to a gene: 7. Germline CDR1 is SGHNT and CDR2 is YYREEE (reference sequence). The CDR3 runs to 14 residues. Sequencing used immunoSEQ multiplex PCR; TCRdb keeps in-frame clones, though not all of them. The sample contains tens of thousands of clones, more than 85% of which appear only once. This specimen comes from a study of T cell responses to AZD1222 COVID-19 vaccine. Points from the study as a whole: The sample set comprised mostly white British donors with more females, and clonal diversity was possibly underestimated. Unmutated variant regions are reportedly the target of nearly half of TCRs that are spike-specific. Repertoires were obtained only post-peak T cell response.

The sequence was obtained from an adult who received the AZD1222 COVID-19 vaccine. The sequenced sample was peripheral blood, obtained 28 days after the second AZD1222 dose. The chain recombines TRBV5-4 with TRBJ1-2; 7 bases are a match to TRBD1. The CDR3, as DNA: TGTGCCAGCAGCGGTCAGGGGGGTTTCTATGGCTACACCTTC. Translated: CASSGQGGFYGYTF.